Sequencing of this T cell receptor (beta chain) was carried out in a study of graft-versus-host responses after intestinal transplantation. Per the germline V gene, CDR1 is SGHRS and CDR2 is YFSETQ. The junction had 3 bases not matched to a gene; V was cut back by 2 bases and J by 4 bases. CDR3 length: 14 residues. The starting material, graft tissue, was processed to release intraepithelial and lamina propria lymphocytes. Profiled with immunoSEQ multiplex PCR; TCRdb holds only in-frame clones, not every one. The sample records about 15,000 clones, 55% to 75% being singletons. The V and J genes are TRBV5-1 and TRBJ2-1, with 7 bases identical to TRBD1. This sample comprised ileum tissue, obtained just over 700 days after intestinal transplantation. The TCR was taken from a human patient who received an intestinal transplant, so some T cells may come from the graft donor. CDR3 in amino acids: CASSLGQVYNEQFF. CDR3 bases: TGCGCCAGCAGCTTAGGACAGGTTTACAATGAGCAGTTCTTC.